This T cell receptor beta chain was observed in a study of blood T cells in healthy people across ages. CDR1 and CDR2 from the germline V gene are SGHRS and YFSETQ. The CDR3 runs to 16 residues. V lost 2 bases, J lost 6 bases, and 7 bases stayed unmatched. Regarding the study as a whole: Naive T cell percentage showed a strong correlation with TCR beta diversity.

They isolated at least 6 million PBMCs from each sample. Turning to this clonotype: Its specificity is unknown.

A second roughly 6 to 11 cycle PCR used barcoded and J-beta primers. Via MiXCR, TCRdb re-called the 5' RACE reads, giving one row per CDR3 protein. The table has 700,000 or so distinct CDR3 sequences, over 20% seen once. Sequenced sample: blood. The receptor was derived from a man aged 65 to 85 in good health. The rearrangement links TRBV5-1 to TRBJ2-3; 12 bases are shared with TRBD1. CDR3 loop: CASSFPRGQGADTQYF. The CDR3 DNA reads TGCGCCAGCAGCTTCCCCCGGGGACAGGGGGCGGATACGCAGTATTTT.